The entry below describes one T cell receptor (beta chain). Its antigen is unknown. The sample originates from a study of cytomegalovirus exposure and HLA in healthy donors. Study observations and caveats: Among TCR beta chains of equal frequency, HLA-associated ones were more clonally expanded in a later analysis.

Between the trimmed V and J ends, which lost 3 bases and 6 bases, there was a span of 14 bases. Per germline, CDR1 KGHSH and CDR2 LQKENI. There are 15 residues in the CDR3. This PCR relied on a set of 60 Vbeta primers and 13 Jbeta primers. Clones were sequenced by immunoSEQ multiplex PCR, and TCRdb holds only the in-frame ones, with some missing. The sample lists roughly 200,000 clones, more than 65% occurring once. Sequenced: PBMCs. The TCR comes from a woman between 50 and 59 years old in good health and CMV-seronegative. V usage is TRBV18 and J usage is TRBJ2-2, with a possible D match to TRBD2 (7 bases). This CDR3 reads CASSPAGGLAGELFF. CDR3 nucleotide sequence: TGTGCCAGCTCACCTGCCGGGGGGCTGGCCGGGGAGCTGTTTTTT. Variable domain in full (rest from reference TRBV18 and TRBJ2-2): NAGVMQNPRHLVRRRGQEARLRCSPMKGHSHVYWYRQLPEEGLKFMVYLQKENIIDESGMPKERFSAEFPKEGPSILRIQQVVRGDSAAYFCASSPAGGLAGELFFGEGSRLTVL.